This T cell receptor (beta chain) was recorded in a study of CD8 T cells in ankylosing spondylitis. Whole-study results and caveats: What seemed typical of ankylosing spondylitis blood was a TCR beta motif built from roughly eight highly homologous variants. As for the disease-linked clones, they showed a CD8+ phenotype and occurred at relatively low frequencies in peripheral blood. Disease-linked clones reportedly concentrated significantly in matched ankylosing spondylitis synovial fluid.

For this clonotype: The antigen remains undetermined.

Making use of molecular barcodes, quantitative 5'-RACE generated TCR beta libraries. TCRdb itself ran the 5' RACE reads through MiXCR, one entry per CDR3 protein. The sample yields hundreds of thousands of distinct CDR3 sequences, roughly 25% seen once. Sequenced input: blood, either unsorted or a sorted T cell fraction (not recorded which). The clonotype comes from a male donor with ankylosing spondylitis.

CDR3 sequence (DNA): TGTGCCAGCAGCTTGGACAGGGTTCATGAAGCTTTCTTT. It yields the protein CASSLDRVHEAFF. The gene calls are TRBV11-1 and TRBJ1-1; 8 bases align to TRBD1. The V gene's germline CDR1 is SGHAT and CDR2 FQDESV (reference sequence). The V segment lost 3 bases and the J segment 7 bases; nucleotides outside the gene matches: 4. The length of the CDR3 is 13 residues.